This T cell receptor beta chain originates from a study of identifying expanded T cells in peripheral blood. Study findings and constraints: Clone count variance between roughly 2-week samples rose with total template count. Technical replicates showed about 1.1 changed clones; around two weeks roughly 16; four weeks 19.

Clones were read by immunoSEQ multiplex PCR, and TCRdb kept only the in-frame ones, dropping some. The repertoire includes fewer than 80,000 clones, around 86% of them detected once, and 15% to 20% sits in the top ten. Collection occurred without any documented infections or immune events in donors. For this clone: Its matching antigen is unknown.

CDR1 and CDR2 (germline): SGHDN, FVKESK. Trimming removed 0 bases at V and 5 bases at J, with 7 bases between. This CDR3 region has 13 residues. Specimen: blood. This TCR derives from a person between 18 and 69 years old in good health. J is TRBJ1-1 and V is TRBV14; D is undetermined. CDR3 DNA sequence: TGTGCCAGCAGCCAAGAGTTGAGGACTGAAGCTTTCTTT. Translated, it gives CASSQELRTEAFF.